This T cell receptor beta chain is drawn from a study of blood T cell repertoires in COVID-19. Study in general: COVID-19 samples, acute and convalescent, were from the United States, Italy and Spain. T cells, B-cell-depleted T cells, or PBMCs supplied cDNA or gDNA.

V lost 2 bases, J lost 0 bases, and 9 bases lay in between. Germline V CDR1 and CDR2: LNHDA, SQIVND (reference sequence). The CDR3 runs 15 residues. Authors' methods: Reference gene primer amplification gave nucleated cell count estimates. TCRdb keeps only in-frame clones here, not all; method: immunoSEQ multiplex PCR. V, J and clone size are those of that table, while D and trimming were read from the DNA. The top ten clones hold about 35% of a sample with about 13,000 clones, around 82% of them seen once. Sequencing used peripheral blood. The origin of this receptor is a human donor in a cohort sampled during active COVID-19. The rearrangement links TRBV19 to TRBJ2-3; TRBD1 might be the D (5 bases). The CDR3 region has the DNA TGTGCCAGTAGTATAATAGGGGCTAGCACAGATACGCAGTATTTT. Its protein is CASSIIGASTDTQYF.